These 4 T cell receptor beta chains originate from one sample sequenced in a study of blood T cell repertoires in COVID-19. The protocol was immunoSEQ multiplex PCR, while the TCRdb copy is restricted to in-frame clones and leaves out a portion. The table includes 200,000 to 300,000 clones, roughly nine tenths detected once. The sequencing sample was made of peripheral blood. Receptor source: a man in his forties who had recovered from COVID-19.

This rearrangement joins TRBV18 to TRBJ1-3; D is uncertain. V was pared by 5 bases and J by 8 bases, with 10 bases between. CDR3 length: 12 residues. CDR1 and CDR2 from the germline V gene are KGHSH and LQKENI. CDR3 sequence (DNA): TGTGCCAGCTCAGCTGGGCTCGACACCATATATTTT. This sequence encodes CASSAGLDTIYF.

This chain joins TRBV20-1 and TRBJ2-7; maybe TRBD1 (5 bases). The CDR3 spans 13 residues. Trimming took 3 bases from V and 5 from J, leaving 14 bases between them. Germline V gene lookup returns CDR1 DFQATT and CDR2 SNEGSKA (reference sequence). CDR3 in amino acids: CSASRGGADEQYF. The CDR3 coding sequence is TGCAGTGCTAGTAGGGGCGGTGCGGACGAGCAGTACTTC.

The chain couples TRBV27 to TRBJ2-7, with 8 bases lining up with TRBD2. Germline V gene data show CDR1 as MNHEY and CDR2 as SMNVEV (reference sequence). This CDR3 comprises 14 residues. With V trimmed by 3 bases and J by 1 base, 2 bases remained unmatched. The CDR3 region is CASSFASGSYEQYF. The CDR3 DNA is TGTGCCAGCAGTTTTGCTAGCGGGTCCTACGAGCAGTACTTC.

The V and J genes are TRBV25-1 and TRBJ2-2, with D maybe TRBD1 (6 bases). V lost 11 bases and J lost 2, with 21 bases in between. From germline, CDR1 is MGHDK and CDR2 SYGVNS. The CDR3 has 16 amino acids. The CDR3 coding sequence is TGTGCCTTTCGATTAAAGGGACACCTCAACACCGGGGAGCTGTTTTTT. As protein: CAFRLKGHLNTGELFF.